This TCR beta chain was identified during a study of response to subunit inactivated influenza vaccine. TCRdb called the RT-PCR reads again in MiXCR, with one record for every CDR3 protein. The profile shows approximately 500,000 distinct CDR3 sequences, roughly 13% of them singletons. Study-wide results and limits: Authors proposed each seasonal influenza vaccination draws in few new T cells.

Trimming took off 2 bases at V and 3 bases at J, with 14 bases between the two ends. CDR1 is SGHTA, CDR2 FQGNSA, per germline. This CDR3 is 15 amino acids long. On this clonotype: Its specificity is unknown.

The clonotype comes from a man aged 50-59 years who received an inactivated influenza vaccine. This chain joins TRBV7-2 and TRBJ2-7, with D maybe TRBD1 (6 bases). Sequencing was performed on PBMCs from blood, taken 40 to 50 days after vaccination. This CDR3 reads CASSLSFGRGYEQYF. For the CDR3, the DNA is TGTGCCAGCAGCTTATCTTTCGGCAGGGGCTACGAGCAGTACTTC.